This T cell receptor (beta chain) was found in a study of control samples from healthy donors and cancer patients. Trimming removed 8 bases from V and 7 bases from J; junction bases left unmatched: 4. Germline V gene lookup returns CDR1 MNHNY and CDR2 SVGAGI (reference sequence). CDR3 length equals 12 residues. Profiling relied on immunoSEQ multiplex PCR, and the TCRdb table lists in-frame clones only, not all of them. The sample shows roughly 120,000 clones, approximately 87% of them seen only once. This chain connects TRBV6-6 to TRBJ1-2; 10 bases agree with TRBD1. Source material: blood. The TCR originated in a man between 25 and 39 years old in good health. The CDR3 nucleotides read TGTGCCAGCGGACAGGGGGTAACTGGCTACACCTTC. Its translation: CASGQGVTGYTF.